The 2 T cell receptor beta chains below all came from one sample that was sequenced in a study of T cells in Graves' hyperthyroidism and ophthalmopathy. Amplification yielded TCR beta CDR3 regions, with RNA transcripts as the source. First-round RT-PCR of the TCR CDR3 relied on the HTBI primer set. One entry per CDR3 protein results from TCRdb running MiXCR on the multiplex PCR reads. The table has over 500,000 distinct CDR3 sequences, 17% seen once; the top ten hold 17%. The source material was blood. The source of these receptors is a woman in her late teens or twenties with Graves' ophthalmopathy.

The chain employs TRBV20-1 and TRBJ1-6; the D gene is possibly TRBD1 (6 bases). V was clipped by 5 bases and J by 4 bases, with 18 bases between them. In germline, CDR1 is DFQATT, CDR2 SNEGSKA (reference sequence). This CDR3 comprises 16 residues. CDR3 sequence reads: CSAGSGRGDYNSPLHF. CDR3 in DNA: TGCAGTGCTGGTTCGGGGAGGGGGGATTATAATTCACCCCTCCACTTT.

This clonotype was counted many times. The rearrangement links TRBV12-3 or TRBV12-4 to TRBJ2-2, with 7 bases aligning to TRBD1. V gave up 6 bases and J gave up 1 base; unmatched junction bases: 5. The CDR3 extends over 15 amino acids. CDR3 sequence: CASRSNRGNTGELFF. The CDR3 DNA is TGTGCCAGCAGATCGAACAGGGGGAACACCGGGGAGCTGTTTTTT.